These 5 T cell receptor beta chains came from one sample sequenced in a study of T cell repertoires in cytomegalovirus infection. TCRdb fed the reads into MiXCR, producing one record per CDR3 protein. Of some 500,000 distinct CDR3 sequences listed, around 30% are singletons. Their antigens are not known. The sequences come from cultured PBMCs, collected from culture after CMV antigen stimulation. These TCRs come from a human donor in good health (CMV status not recorded). Some clones in this sample may be carry-over from other donors' samples.

This clonotype occurred many times. The J gene is TRBJ1-5, the V gene TRBV7-9; 7 positions agree with TRBD1. Unmatched junction bases numbered 7, after V lost 5 bases and J lost 3 bases. The CDR3 has 15 residues. Germline V gene lookup returns CDR1 SEHNR and CDR2 FQNEAQ (reference sequence). CDR3 sequence reads: CASSTGTVFNQPQHF. The CDR3 DNA reads TGTGCCAGCAGCACCGGGACAGTCTTCAATCAGCCCCAGCATTTT.

The chain is built from TRBV6-2 or TRBV6-3 and TRBJ2-1, with D possibly TRBD2 on 5 matching bases. The V and J ends lost 4 bases and 7 bases respectively, with 14 bases between them. CDR3 length: 14 residues. CDR1 is MNHEY, CDR2 SVGEGT, per germline. CDR3 sequence (DNA): TGTGCCAGCAGTTCTGCCGGGATCATTAATGAGCAGTTCTTC. It translates to CASSSAGIINEQFF.

The chain has TRBV10-3 and TRBJ2-1, with D possibly TRBD2 on 7 matching bases. Germline assignment: CDR1 ENHRY and CDR2 SYGVKD. V was cut by 3 bases and J by 9 bases, with 18 bases left in between. The CDR3 consists of 15 residues. The CDR3 protein is CAISDLGGGPVEQFF. The CDR3 DNA sequence: TGTGCCATCAGTGATTTAGGGGGAGGGCCTGTTGAGCAGTTCTTC.

In its sample, this clonotype was seen a few times. The rearrangement uses TRBV27 and TRBJ1-3; D may be TRBD1 (5 bases). V lost 5 bases, J lost 0 bases, and 20 bases lay in between. CDR1 and CDR2 from the germline V gene are MNHEY and SMNVEV (reference sequence). The CDR3 extends over 18 amino acids. CDR3 sequence reads: CASSPRAGPLPSGNTIYF. The CDR3 DNA reads as TGTGCCAGCAGTCCGAGGGCGGGGCCGTTGCCCTCTGGAAACACCATATATTTT.

The chain recombines TRBV7-9 with TRBJ1-2; D uncertain. Germline V gene data show CDR1 as SEHNR and CDR2 as FQNEAQ (reference sequence). There are 14 residues in the CDR3. The V gene lost 3 bases and the J gene lost 7 bases, with 15 bases spanning the gap. The CDR3 protein is CASSFPSDSAGYTF. The CDR3 bases are TGTGCCAGCAGCTTCCCGAGTGATTCCGCTGGCTACACCTTC.